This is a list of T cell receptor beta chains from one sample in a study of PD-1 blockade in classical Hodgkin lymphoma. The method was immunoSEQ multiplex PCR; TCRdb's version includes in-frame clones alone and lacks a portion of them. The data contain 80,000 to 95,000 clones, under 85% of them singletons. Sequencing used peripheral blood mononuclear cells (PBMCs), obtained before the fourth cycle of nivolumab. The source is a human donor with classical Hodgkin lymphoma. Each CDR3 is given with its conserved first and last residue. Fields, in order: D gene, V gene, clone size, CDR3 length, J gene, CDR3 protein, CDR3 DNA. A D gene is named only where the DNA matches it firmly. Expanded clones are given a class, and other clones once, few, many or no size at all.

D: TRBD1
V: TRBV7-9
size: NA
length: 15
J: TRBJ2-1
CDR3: CASSFSQGSYNEQFF
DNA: TGTGCCAGCAGCTTCTCACAGGGGTCCTACAATGAGCAGTTCTTC

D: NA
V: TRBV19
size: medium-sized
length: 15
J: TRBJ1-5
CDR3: CASSWGGAGNQPQHF
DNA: TGTGCCAGTAGTTGGGGGGGCGCAGGCAATCAGCCCCAGCATTTT

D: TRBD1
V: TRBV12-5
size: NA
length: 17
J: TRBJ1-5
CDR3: CASVPALRDRGVQPQHF
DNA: TGTGCTAGTGTTCCGGCCCTCAGGGACAGGGGGGTTCAGCCCCAGCATTTT

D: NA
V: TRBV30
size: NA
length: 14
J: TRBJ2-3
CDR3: CAWSVATLRDTQYF
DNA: TGTGCCTGGAGTGTAGCGACTCTCCGCGATACGCAGTATTTT

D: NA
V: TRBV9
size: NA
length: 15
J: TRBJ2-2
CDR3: CASSVVGSAGGELFF
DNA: TGTGCCAGCAGCGTAGTGGGTAGCGCTGGCGGGGAGCTGTTTTTT

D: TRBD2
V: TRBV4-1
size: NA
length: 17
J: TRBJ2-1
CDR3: CASSQARLAGAYNEQFF
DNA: TGCGCCAGCAGCCAAGCCCGACTAGCGGGAGCGTACAATGAGCAGTTCTTC

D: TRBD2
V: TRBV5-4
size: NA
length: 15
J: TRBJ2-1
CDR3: CASSRLAGVGNEQFF
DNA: TGTGCCAGCAGCAGACTAGCGGGAGTCGGGAATGAGCAGTTCTTC

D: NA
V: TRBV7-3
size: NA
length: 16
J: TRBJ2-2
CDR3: CASSLILTANTGELFF
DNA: TGTGCCAGCAGCTTAATACTGACAGCGAACACCGGGGAGCTGTTTTTT

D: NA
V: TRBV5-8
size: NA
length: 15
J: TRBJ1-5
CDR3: CASSPRGAEDQPQHF
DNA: TGTGCCAGCAGCCCGCGGGGGGCGGAGGATCAGCCCCAGCATTTT

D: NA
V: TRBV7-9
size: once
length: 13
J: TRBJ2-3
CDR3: CASSDGGRDTQYF
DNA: TGTGCCAGCTCGGACGGGGGCAGAGATACGCAGTATTTT

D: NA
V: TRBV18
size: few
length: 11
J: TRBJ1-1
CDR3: CASSRTEEAFF
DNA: TGTGCCAGCTCGCGGACAGAGGAAGCTTTCTTT

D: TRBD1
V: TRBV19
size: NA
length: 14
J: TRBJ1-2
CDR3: CASTSQGLLGGYTF
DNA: TGTGCCAGTACCTCACAGGGGCTCCTCGGCGGCTACACCTTC

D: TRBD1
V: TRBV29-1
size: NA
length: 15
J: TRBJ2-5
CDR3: CSVVVTGVSQETQYF
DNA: TGCAGCGTTGTTGTGACAGGGGTTTCCCAAGAGACCCAGTACTTC

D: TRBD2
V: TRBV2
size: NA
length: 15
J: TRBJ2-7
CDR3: CASSERGGSSYEQYF
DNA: TGTGCCAGCAGTGAAAGGGGCGGGAGTAGTTACGAGCAGTACTTC

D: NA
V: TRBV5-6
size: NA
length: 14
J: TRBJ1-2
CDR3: CASTEGVLNYGYTF
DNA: TGTGCCAGCACCGAGGGGGTCCTAAACTATGGCTACACCTTC

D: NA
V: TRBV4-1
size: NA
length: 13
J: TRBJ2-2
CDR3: CASSPSRTGELFF
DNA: TGCGCCAGCAGCCCCTCCAGGACCGGGGAGCTGTTTTTT

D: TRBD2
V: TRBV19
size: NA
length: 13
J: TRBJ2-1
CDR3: CASSAGGGSEQFF
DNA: TGTGCCAGTAGCGCCGGGGGGGGCTCTGAGCAGTTCTTC

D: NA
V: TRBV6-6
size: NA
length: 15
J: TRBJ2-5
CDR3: CASSYLTGGWGTQYF
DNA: TGTGCCAGCAGTTACTTAACCGGGGGCTGGGGGACCCAGTACTTC

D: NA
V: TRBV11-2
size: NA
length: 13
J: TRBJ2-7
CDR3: CASSGGPSYEQYF
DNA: TGTGCCAGCAGCGGCGGGCCCTCCTACGAGCAGTACTTC

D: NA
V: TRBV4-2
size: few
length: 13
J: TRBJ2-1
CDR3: CASSQGYMDEQFF
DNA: TGTGCCAGCAGCCAAGGCTACATGGATGAGCAGTTCTTC

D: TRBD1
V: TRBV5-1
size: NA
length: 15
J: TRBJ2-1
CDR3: CASSLGGQRADEQFF
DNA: TGCGCCAGCAGCTTGGGGGGACAGAGGGCGGATGAGCAGTTCTTC

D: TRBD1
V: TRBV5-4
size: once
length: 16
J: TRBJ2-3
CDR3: CASRNPPGQGIDTQYF
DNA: TGTGCCAGCAGGAACCCACCGGGACAGGGTATAGATACGCAGTATTTT

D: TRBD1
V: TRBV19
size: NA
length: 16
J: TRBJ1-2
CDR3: CASTYPSGTGFSGYTF
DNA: TGTGCCAGTACTTATCCGTCCGGGACAGGGTTTTCTGGCTACACCTTC

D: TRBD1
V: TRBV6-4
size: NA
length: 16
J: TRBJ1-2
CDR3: CASSDSAGGEYAGYTF
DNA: TGTGCCAGCAGTGACTCGGCAGGGGGCGAATATGCGGGCTACACCTTC

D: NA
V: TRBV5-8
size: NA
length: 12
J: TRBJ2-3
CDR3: CASSFATDTQYF
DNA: TGTGCCAGCAGCTTCGCAACAGATACGCAGTATTTT

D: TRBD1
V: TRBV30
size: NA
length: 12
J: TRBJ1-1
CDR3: CAWSFGTGPAFF
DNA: TGTGCCTGGAGCTTCGGGACAGGGCCAGCTTTCTTT

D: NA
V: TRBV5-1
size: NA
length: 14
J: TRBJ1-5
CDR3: CASSLGSTNQPQHF
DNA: TGCGCCAGCAGCTTGGGCAGTACCAATCAGCCCCAGCATTTT

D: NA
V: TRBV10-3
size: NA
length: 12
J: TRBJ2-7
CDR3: CAISEQGYEQYF
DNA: TGTGCCATCAGCGAACAGGGTTACGAGCAGTACTTC

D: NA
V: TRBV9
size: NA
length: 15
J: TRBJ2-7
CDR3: CASSVAGEPWSGQYF
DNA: TGTGCCAGCAGCGTAGCGGGAGAACCCTGGTCCGGGCAGTACTTC

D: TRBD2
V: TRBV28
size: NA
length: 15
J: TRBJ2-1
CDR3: CASSSGGSSGNEQFF
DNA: TGTGCCAGCAGTTCCGGGGGGTCTAGCGGGAATGAGCAGTTCTTC

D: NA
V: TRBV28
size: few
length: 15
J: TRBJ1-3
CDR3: CASSLTVRVGNTIYF
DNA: TGTGCCAGCAGTCTCACCGTACGGGTTGGAAACACCATATATTTT

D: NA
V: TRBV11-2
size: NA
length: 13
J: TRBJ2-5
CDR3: CASSWTGQETQYF
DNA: TGTGCCAGCAGCTGGACTGGCCAAGAGACCCAGTACTTC

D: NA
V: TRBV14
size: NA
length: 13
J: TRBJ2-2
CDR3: CASSQAIAGELFF
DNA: TGTGCCAGCAGCCAAGCGATCGCCGGGGAGCTGTTTTTT

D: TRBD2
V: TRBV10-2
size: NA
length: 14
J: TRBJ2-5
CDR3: CASSPTSGGETQYF
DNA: TGCGCCAGCAGCCCTACTAGCGGTGGCGAGACCCAGTACTTC

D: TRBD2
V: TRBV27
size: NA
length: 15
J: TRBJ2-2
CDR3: CASSWTSQGTGELFF
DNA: TGTGCCAGCAGTTGGACTAGCCAGGGCACCGGGGAGCTGTTTTTT

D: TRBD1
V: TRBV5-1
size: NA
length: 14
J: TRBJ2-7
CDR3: CASSLGQGIDEQYF
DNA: TGCGCCAGCAGCCTCGGACAGGGGATCGACGAGCAGTACTTC

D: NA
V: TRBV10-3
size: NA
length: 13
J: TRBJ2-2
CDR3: CAIRGPNTGELFF
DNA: TGTGCCATCAGGGGACCAAACACCGGGGAGCTGTTTTTT

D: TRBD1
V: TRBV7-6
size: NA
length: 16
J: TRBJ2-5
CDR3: CASSLAGTGVWETQYF
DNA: TGTGCCAGCAGCTTAGCGGGGACAGGGGTTTGGGAGACCCAGTACTTC

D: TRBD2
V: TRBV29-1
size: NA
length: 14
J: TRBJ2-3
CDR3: CSVSGLAVTDTQYF
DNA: TGCAGCGTCTCGGGACTAGCGGTCACAGATACGCAGTATTTT

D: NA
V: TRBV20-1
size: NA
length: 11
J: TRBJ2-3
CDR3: CSARDTDTQYF
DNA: TGCAGTGCTAGAGATACGGATACGCAGTATTTT

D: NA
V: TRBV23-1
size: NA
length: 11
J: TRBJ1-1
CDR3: CASVSGVEAFF
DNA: TGCGCCAGCGTCTCTGGGGTTGAAGCTTTCTTT

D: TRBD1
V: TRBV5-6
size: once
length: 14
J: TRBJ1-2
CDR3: CASSLPGQGSGYTF
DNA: TGTGCCAGCAGCTTGCCGGGACAGGGAAGTGGCTACACCTTC

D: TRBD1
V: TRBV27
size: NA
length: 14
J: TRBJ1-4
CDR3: CASRSGTAAEKLFF
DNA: TGTGCCAGCAGATCCGGGACAGCGGCTGAAAAACTGTTTTTT

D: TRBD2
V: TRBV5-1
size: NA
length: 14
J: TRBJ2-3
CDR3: CASSPGLVADTQYF
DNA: TGCGCCAGCAGCCCGGGACTAGTTGCAGATACGCAGTATTTT

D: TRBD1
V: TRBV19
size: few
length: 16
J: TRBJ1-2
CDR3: CASGGQEKSLPGGYTF
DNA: TGTGCCAGCGGCGGACAGGAAAAATCACTCCCAGGTGGCTACACCTTC

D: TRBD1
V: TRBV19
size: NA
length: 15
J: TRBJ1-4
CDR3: CASRRQGALNEKLFF
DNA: TGTGCCAGTAGGCGACAGGGGGCCTTAAATGAAAAACTGTTTTTT

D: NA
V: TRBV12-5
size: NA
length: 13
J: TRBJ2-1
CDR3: CASGPRLEFAQFF
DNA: TGTGCTAGTGGTCCCAGACTAGAATTTGCTCAGTTCTTC

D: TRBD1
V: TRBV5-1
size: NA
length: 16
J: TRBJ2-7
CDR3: CASSLPGQGTTYEQYF
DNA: TGCGCCAGCAGCTTACCTGGACAGGGGACTACCTACGAGCAGTACTTC

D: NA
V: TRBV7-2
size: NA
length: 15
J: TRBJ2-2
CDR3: CASSLTAGNTGELFF
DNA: TGTGCCAGCAGCTTAACGGCAGGGAACACCGGGGAGCTGTTTTTT

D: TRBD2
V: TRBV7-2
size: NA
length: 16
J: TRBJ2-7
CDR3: CASNPGLAGGVGEQYF
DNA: TGTGCCAGCAACCCAGGACTAGCGGGTGGGGTGGGCGAGCAGTACTTC

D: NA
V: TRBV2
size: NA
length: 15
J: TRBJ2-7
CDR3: CASSDRTGGSYEQYF
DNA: TGTGCCAGCAGCGACAGGACGGGAGGCTCCTACGAGCAGTACTTC